These 31 T cell receptor beta chains were sequenced from one sample in a study of siplizumab effects on memory and regulatory T cells (dated by TCRdb to about 2019). The method behind the library was the immunoSEQ multiplex PCR assay. The table comes from immuneACCESS by way of TCRdb, which keeps in-frame sequences with V and J called. Part of the clones is missing from these tables; in studies checked, under half for an unresolved V gene and the rest for unknown reasons. This sample comprises fewer than 100,000 clones, roughly 94% of them detected only once. The ten biggest clones cover around 18% of the sample. Specimen: CD8+ T cells sorted from blood. Receptors were obtained from a human donor in good health.

The V and J genes are TRBV10-3 and TRBJ2-5; 8 bases map to TRBD2. CDR1 is ENHRY and CDR2 is SYGVKD in the germline V gene. The CDR3 is 14 residues long. V lost 6 bases and J lost 4; bases outside the gene matches: 7. The CDR3 coding sequence is TGTGCCATCAGGGAAGCGGGAGAGGGAGAGACCCAGTACTTC. It yields the protein CAIREAGEGETQYF.

V is TRBV2 and J is TRBJ2-1, with 12 nucleotides matching TRBD2. V was clipped by 6 bases and J by 0 bases; unmatched bases: 6. The CDR3 has 17 residues. Germline CDR1 is SNHLY and CDR2 is FYNNEI. CDR3 DNA: TGTGCCAGCAGGATGACTAGCGGGAGAGGCTCCTACAATGAGCAGTTCTTC. It is translated as CASRMTSGRGSYNEQFF.

This CDR3 is CASSPEARGGLEQYF. The CDR3 nucleotides read TGTGCCAGCTCACCAGAGGCCAGGGGTGGTCTCGAGCAGTACTTC. The chain couples TRBV18 to TRBJ2-7, with D perhaps TRBD1 (6 bases). The ends were cut back, 2 bases at V and 6 bases at J, with 17 bases in the middle. The CDR3 has 15 residues. CDR1 and CDR2 (germline): KGHSH, LQKENI.

The chain employs TRBV19 and TRBJ1-5, with TRBD1 identical over 12 bases. This CDR3 contains 16 residues. V trimming: 5 bases; J trimming: 5 bases; junction bases outside the gene matches: 7. Germline CDR1 reads LNHDA; CDR2 reads SQIVND (reference sequence). CDR3 bases: TGTGCCAGTAGTCCCGTCGGGACAGGGGGCTATCAGCCCCAGCATTTT. This codes for CASSPVGTGGYQPQHF.

The chain employs TRBV5-5 and TRBJ2-5; D is possibly TRBD1 (7 bases). The CDR3 spans 14 residues. Germline CDR1 and CDR2: SGHKS and YYEKEE (reference sequence). Trimming stripped 5 bases from V and 5 bases from J, with 16 bases between. DNA of the CDR3: TGTGCCAGCAGTTACTGGACAGGAGGGGAGACCCAGTACTTC. It codes for CASSYWTGGETQYF.

The chain is built from TRBV7-9 and TRBJ1-1; 8 nucleotides line up with TRBD1. CDR3 length equals 15 residues. In germline, CDR1 is SEHNR, CDR2 FQNEAQ (reference sequence). V shed 5 bases and J 4 bases; nucleotides not matched to a gene: 9. CDR3 in amino acids: CASSTPRGLGTEAFF. The CDR3 nucleotides read TGTGCCAGCAGCACGCCCAGGGGGCTCGGCACTGAAGCTTTCTTT.

This clone was counted only a few times. The V call is TRBV2, the J call TRBJ1-3; maybe TRBD1 (6 bases). Germline assignment: CDR1 SNHLY and CDR2 FYNNEI. The CDR3 loop spans 14 amino acids. V was clipped by 1 base and J by 5 bases, with 9 bases between them. Here the CDR3 DNA reads TGTGCCAGCAGTGAAGGGGGGACAAGAAACACCATATATTTT. It is translated as CASSEGGTRNTIYF. The whole variable domain, remainder taken from reference TRBV2 and TRBJ1-3, is EPEVTQTPSHQVTQMGQEVILRCVPISNHLYFYWYRQILGQKVEFLVSFYNNEISEKSEIFDDQFSVERPDGSNFTLKIRSTKLEDSAMYFCASSEGGTRNTIYFGEGSWLTVV.

The chain is built from TRBV7-9 and TRBJ2-3; D not resolved. Germline CDR1 is SEHNR and CDR2 is FQNEAQ (reference sequence). Trimming took off 5 bases at V and 3 bases at J, with 9 bases between the two ends. This CDR3 contains 13 residues. DNA of the CDR3: TGTGCCAGCAGCCCTAAAGGGACAGATACGCAGTATTTT. This codes for CASSPKGTDTQYF.

V usage is TRBV13 and J usage is TRBJ2-1, with 10 bases fitting TRBD2. CDR3 size: 16 residues. J was trimmed by 0 bases and V by 4 bases; bases with no gene match: 3. Looked up from germline, CDR1 is PRHDT and CDR2 is FYEKMQ (reference sequence). CDR3 sequence reads: CASSSLAGASYNEQFF. CDR3 DNA sequence: TGTGCCAGCAGCTCGCTAGCGGGAGCCTCCTACAATGAGCAGTTCTTC. Using reference TRBV13 and TRBJ2-1 for the parts outside the CDR3, the full variable domain is AAGVIQSPRHLIKEKRETATLKCYPIPRHDTVYWYQQGPGQDPQFLISFYEKMQSDKGSIPDRFSAQQFSDYHSELNMSSLELGDSALYFCASSSLAGASYNEQFFGPGTRLTVL.

This clone was found once. The rearrangement links TRBV4-2 to TRBJ2-7; 8 nucleotides match TRBD1. With 1 base clipped from V and 4 bases from J, the junction kept 3 bases outside the gene matches. There are 14 residues in the CDR3. Looked up from germline, CDR1 is LGHNA and CDR2 is YNFKEQ. The CDR3 sequence: CASSQGTGLYEQYF. The CDR3 coding sequence is TGTGCCAGCAGCCAAGGGACAGGGTTATACGAGCAGTACTTC.

V usage is TRBV5-4 and J usage is TRBJ2-1; TRBD2 aligns across 9 bases. Unmatched junction bases numbered 3, after V lost 9 bases and J lost 5 bases. The CDR3 has 12 residues. Germline CDR1 reads SGHNT; CDR2 reads YYREEE (reference sequence). The CDR3 is CATLAGDNEQFF. The CDR3 DNA reads as TGTGCCACTTTAGCGGGGGACAATGAGCAGTTCTTC. Full variable domain (missing parts from reference TRBV5-4 and TRBJ2-1): ETGVTQSPTHLIKTRGQQVTLRCSSQSGHNTVSWYQQALGQGPQFIFQYYREEENGRGNFPPRFSGLQFPNYSSELNVNALELDDSALYLCATLAGDNEQFFGPGTRLTVL.

The rearrangement links TRBV9 to TRBJ2-3; 12 bases match TRBD2. The CDR3 is 19 residues long. Trimming took 3 bases from V and 2 from J; bases not matched to a gene: 13. From germline, CDR1 is SGDLS and CDR2 YYNGEE. The CDR3 here is CASSAPGLAGLGDTDTQYF. In DNA form, the CDR3 reads TGTGCCAGCAGCGCCCCGGGACTAGCGGGCCTCGGGGACACAGATACGCAGTATTTT.

The V call is TRBV27, the J call TRBJ2-1, with TRBD2 as a possible D gene (6 bases). This CDR3 spans 15 amino acids. Trimming removed 1 base from V and 4 bases from J, with 11 bases in between. The germline CDR1 and CDR2 sequences are MNHEY and SMNVEV (reference sequence). CDR3 residues: CASSLLASAYNEQFF. The DNA of the CDR3 is TGTGCCAGCAGTTTATTGGCTAGCGCGTACAATGAGCAGTTCTTC.

The chain has TRBV12-5 and TRBJ2-7; 7 nucleotides line up with TRBD1. Germline CDR1 LGHNT, CDR2 FRNRAP. Unmatched junction bases numbered 5, after V lost 5 bases and J lost 10 bases. The CDR3 loop spans 11 amino acids. CDR3 bases: TGTGCTAGTGGTATCGGACAGGTACAGTACTTC. Protein: CASGIGQVQYF.

The CDR3 sequence: CASSLLGGSTDTQYF. Written as DNA, the CDR3 is TGCGCCAGCAGCCTCCTCGGGGGCAGCACAGATACGCAGTATTTT. The V and J genes are TRBV5-1 and TRBJ2-3, with D perhaps matching TRBD1 or TRBD2 (6 bases each). Trimming cost V 4 bases and J 0 bases, with 12 bases left between them. Germline V gene data show CDR1 as SGHRS and CDR2 as YFSETQ. This CDR3 has 15 residues.

About this clone itself: Other nucleotide sequences from this sample produce the same CDR3. The rearrangement uses TRBV27 and TRBJ2-7, with a tentative D call TRBD2 (6 bases). Trimming removed 3 bases from V and 1 base from J, with 10 bases in between. Germline assignment: CDR1 MNHEY and CDR2 SMNVEV (reference sequence). The CDR3 runs to 14 residues. CDR3 amino acids: CASSFAGGSYEQYF. As DNA, the CDR3 is TGTGCCAGCAGTTTTGCCGGGGGTTCCTACGAGCAGTACTTC.

The V and J genes are TRBV5-6 and TRBJ2-1, with D tentatively TRBD1 (5 bases). V lost 4 bases and J lost 10, with 15 bases in between. The germline gives CDR1 SGHDT, CDR2 YYEEEE. The CDR3 is made up of 13 amino acids. The CDR3 reads CASSPQARGEQFF. CDR3 nucleotide sequence: TGTGCCAGCAGCCCACAGGCGCGTGGGGAGCAGTTCTTC. The full variable domain, rest sourced from reference TRBV5-6 and TRBJ2-1, is DAGVTQSPTHLIKTRGQQVTLRCSPKSGHDTVSWYQQALGQGPQFIFQYYEEEERQRGNFPDRFSGHQFPNYSSELNVNALLLGDSALYLCASSPQARGEQFFGPGTRLTVL.

The chain joins TRBV14 to TRBJ2-7; a possible D gene is TRBD2 (6 bases). Between the trimmed V and J ends, which lost 1 base and 1 base, there was a span of 8 bases. The germline V gene has CDR1 SGHDN and CDR2 FVKESK. The CDR3 runs to 14 residues. CDR3 sequence: CASSQVGGSYEQYF. The CDR3 coding sequence is TGTGCCAGCAGCCAAGTGGGAGGATCCTACGAGCAGTACTTC.

V usage is TRBV21-1 and J usage is TRBJ1-2; the listed D gene, TRBD1, was not tested against the DNA. TRBV21-1 is designated a pseudogene. The CDR3 is made up of 12 amino acids. CDR3 loop: CASPRANYGYTF. CDR3 bases: TGTGCCAGCCCCAGGGCGAACTATGGCTACACCTTC.

This clone was recorded once. This chain links TRBV25-1 with TRBJ1-2, with D perhaps TRBD1 (5 bases). CDR1 MGHDK and CDR2 SYGVNS come from the germline V gene. V was cut by 5 bases and J by 4 bases, with 14 bases left in between. There are 14 residues in the CDR3. CDR3: CASSTSQASYGYTF. The CDR3 DNA follows: TGTGCCAGCAGTACGTCACAGGCCAGCTATGGCTACACCTTC.

The gene calls are TRBV21-1 and TRBJ2-7. TRBV21-1 corresponds to a pseudogene. The CDR3 is 16 residues long. In nucleotides, the CDR3 is TGTGCCAGCAGCAAAAAAAATGGGGGGCAAGCCTACGAGCAGTACTTC. Protein sequence: CASSKKNGGQAYEQYF.

V is TRBV13 and J is TRBJ1-5, with D hard to call. Trimming shortened V by 2 bases and J by 4 bases, and 3 bases separated the two germline ends. The CDR3 is 12 residues long. Germline V gives CDR1 PRHDT, CDR2 FYEKMQ (reference sequence). DNA of the CDR3: TGTGCCAGCAGCTTACAGAATCAGCCCCAGCATTTT. This codes for CASSLQNQPQHF.

The chain couples TRBV19 to TRBJ1-5; a possible D gene is TRBD1 (6 bases). This CDR3 comprises 14 residues. The germline CDR1 and CDR2 sequences are LNHDA and SQIVND (reference sequence). V was pared by 3 bases and J by 4 bases, with 10 bases between. The CDR3 here is CASSMTGLNQPQHF. The CDR3 DNA follows: TGTGCCAGTAGTATGACAGGTCTTAATCAGCCCCAGCATTTT.

The CDR3, as DNA: TGTGCCAGCGGCCGGACTTGGAACGAGCAGTACTTC. Translating it yields CASGRTWNEQYF. V usage is TRBV28 and J usage is TRBJ2-7; tentatively, D is TRBD2 (5 bases). The CDR3 has 12 amino acids. Germline-derived CDR1 and CDR2 are MDHEN and SYDVKM. The V gene lost 8 bases and the J gene lost 5 bases, with 13 bases spanning the gap.

The CDR3 DNA follows: TGTGCCAGCAGCTTAGTAAACTACAATGAGCAGTTCTTC. Residues: CASSLVNYNEQFF. The chain links TRBV7-6 to TRBJ2-1; D unresolved. The CDR3 spans 13 residues. The V and J ends lost 1 base and 3 bases respectively, with 4 bases between them. Germline CDR1 is SGHVS and CDR2 is FNYEAQ.

Here the CDR3 reads CSVEEGNNSPLHF. The CDR3 nucleotides read TGCAGCGTTGAAGAAGGGAATAATTCACCCCTCCACTTT. This chain uses TRBV29-1 with TRBJ1-6; D not resolved. CDR3 size: 13 residues. The germline V gene encodes CDR1 SQVTM and CDR2 ANQGSEA. V gave up 0 bases and J gave up 5 bases, with 5 bases separating them. Using reference TRBV29-1 and TRBJ1-6 for the parts outside the CDR3, the full variable domain is SAVISQKPSRDICQRGTSLTIQCQVDSQVTMMFWYRQQPGQSLTLIATANQGSEATYESGFVIDKFPISRPNLTFSTLTVSNMSPEDSSIYLCSVEEGNNSPLHFGNGTRLTVT.

The chain is built from TRBV4-1 and TRBJ1-1; D call uncertain. V lost 4 bases and J lost 1, with 10 bases in between. In germline, CDR1 is MGHRA, CDR2 YSYEKL. The CDR3 loop spans 14 amino acids. The CDR3 reads CASSPGPGNTEAFF. CDR3 in DNA: TGCGCCAGCAGCCCCGGTCCGGGGAACACTGAAGCTTTCTTT.

This chain connects TRBV5-1 to TRBJ2-3; TRBD1 agrees at 7 bases. The CDR3 has 14 residues. CDR1 SGHRS and CDR2 YFSETQ come from the germline V gene. The CDR3 protein is CPPRGTASTDTQYF. The CDR3, as DNA: TGCCCCCCGCGTGGGACAGCCAGCACAGATACGCAGTATTTT.

The CDR3 is CASSYSGGAYEQYF. CDR3 DNA: TGTGCCAGCAGCTACTCAGGAGGGGCTTACGAGCAGTACTTC. The chain joins TRBV11-2 to TRBJ2-5, with D perhaps matching TRBD2 (6 bases). The last part of the DNA fits TRBJ2-7 better; the J call may be wrong. The CDR3 has 14 residues. The germline V gene has CDR1 SGHAT and CDR2 FQNNGV.

The rearrangement uses TRBV28 and TRBJ2-7; D remains unclear. Germline-derived CDR1 and CDR2 are MDHEN and SYDVKM. The CDR3 extends over 12 amino acids. Trimming stripped 6 bases from V and 3 bases from J, with 9 bases between. CDR3 region: CASSYNRYEQYF. The CDR3 bases are TGTGCCAGCAGCTACAATCGCTACGAGCAGTACTTC.

V usage is TRBV20-1 and J usage is TRBJ2-1; D not resolved. The CDR3 length is 10 residues. Trimming took 5 bases from V and 3 from J, leaving 2 bases between them. From germline, CDR1 is DFQATT and CDR2 SNEGSKA (reference sequence). The CDR3 here is CSAHYNEQFF. The CDR3 bases are TGCAGTGCTCACTACAATGAGCAGTTCTTC.